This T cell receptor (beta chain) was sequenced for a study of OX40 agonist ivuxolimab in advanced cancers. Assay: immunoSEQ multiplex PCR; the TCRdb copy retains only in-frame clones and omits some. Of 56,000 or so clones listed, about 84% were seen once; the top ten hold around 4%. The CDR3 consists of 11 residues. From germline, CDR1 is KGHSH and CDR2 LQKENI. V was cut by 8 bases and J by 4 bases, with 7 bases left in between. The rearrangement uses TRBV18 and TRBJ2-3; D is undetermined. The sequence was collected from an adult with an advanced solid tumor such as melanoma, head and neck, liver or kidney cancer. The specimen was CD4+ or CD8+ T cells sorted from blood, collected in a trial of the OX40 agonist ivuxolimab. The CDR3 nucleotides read TGTGCCAGCAACAGAGCAGATACGCAGTATTTT. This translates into CASNRADTQYF.